Presented here are 22 T cell receptor beta chains from one specimen sequenced in a study of T cell changes during pregnancy in multiple sclerosis. TCRdb keeps only in-frame clones here, not all; method: immunoSEQ multiplex PCR. The repertoire consists of about 59,000 clones, with 94% occurring once and the leading ten covering around 2.5%. The sample was CD8+ T cells from peripheral blood mononuclear cells, taken after pregnancy. All receptors derive from a female donor with multiple sclerosis, enrolled in a pregnancy study.

The rearrangement joins TRBV9 to TRBJ2-1; 8 nucleotides align to TRBD1. From germline, CDR1 is SGDLS and CDR2 YYNGEE. The CDR3 contains 15 residues. Losses at the gene ends were 2 bases for V and 8 bases for J; bases not matched to a gene: 9. The CDR3 nucleotides are TGTGCCAGCAGCGTCAGGACAGGGCCTGCGGATGAGCAGTTCTTC. Its protein is CASSVRTGPADEQFF.

V is TRBV4-1 and J is TRBJ2-7, with D possibly matching TRBD1 (5 bases). Germline V CDR1 and CDR2: MGHRA, YSYEKL. The CDR3 is made up of 14 amino acids. Trimming pared 1 base from V and 2 bases from J, leaving 9 bases between. CDR3: CASSQGTPAYEQYF. Here the CDR3 DNA reads TGCGCCAGCAGCCAAGGGACACCAGCCTACGAGCAGTACTTC.

The chain links TRBV7-9 to TRBJ1-3; D call uncertain. V was cut by 5 bases and J by 0 bases, with 8 bases left in between. The CDR3 runs 14 residues. Germline V gives CDR1 SEHNR, CDR2 FQNEAQ (reference sequence). The CDR3 loop reads CASSQDISGNTIYF. For the CDR3, the DNA is TGTGCCAGCAGCCAAGACATCTCTGGAAACACCATATATTTT.

The chain is built from TRBV10-3 and TRBJ2-3; 8 nucleotides align to TRBD2. Unmatched junction bases numbered 9, after V lost 6 bases and J lost 7 bases. Germline CDR1 ENHRY, CDR2 SYGVKD. The CDR3 totals 14 residues. CDR3 sequence reads: CAIRTAGELNTQYF. As DNA, the CDR3 is TGTGCCATCAGGACAGCGGGAGAATTAAATACGCAGTATTTT.

The chain joins TRBV14 to TRBJ2-1; 9 bases align to TRBD2. V dropped 4 bases and J dropped 3; count of bases not matched to a gene: 7. Germline values: CDR1 SGHDN, CDR2 FVKESK. The CDR3 length is 16 residues. CDR3 region: CASSPPPLAGYNEQFF. CDR3 DNA sequence: TGTGCCAGCAGCCCTCCCCCACTAGCGGGCTACAATGAGCAGTTCTTC.

The chain employs TRBV6-1 and TRBJ2-7, with 7 bases identical to TRBD2. The CDR3 sequence is 14 residues long. The J segment lost 3 bases and the V segment lost 3 bases, leaving 5 bases of the junction unmatched. The germline CDR1 and CDR2 sequences are MNHNS and SASEGT. The CDR3: CASSEGLAVYEQYF. The CDR3 bases are TGTGCCAGCAGTGAGGGGCTAGCGGTCTACGAGCAGTACTTC.

This clone was detected once. The chain links TRBV29-1 to TRBJ1-3; 9 bases map to TRBD1. The CDR3 spans 14 residues. Looked up from germline, CDR1 is SQVTM and CDR2 is ANQGSEA. J was trimmed by 4 bases and V by 6 bases; bases with no gene match: 7. The CDR3 is CSVKGQGGGNTIYF. CDR3 nucleotides: TGCAGCGTGAAGGGACAGGGAGGAGGAAACACCATATATTTT.

The V and J genes are TRBV6-1 and TRBJ1-5; D possibly corresponds to TRBD1 (6 bases). The ends were cut back, 8 bases at V and 0 bases at J, with 14 bases in the middle. Germline V gives CDR1 MNHNS, CDR2 SASEGT. This CDR3 spans 15 amino acids. CDR3 sequence reads: CASGWGQNSNQPQHF. In DNA form, the CDR3 reads TGTGCCAGCGGTTGGGGGCAGAATAGCAATCAGCCCCAGCATTTT.

The chain employs TRBV7-9 and TRBJ2-2, with 9 bases identical to TRBD2. There are 17 residues in the CDR3. Germline CDR1 and CDR2: SEHNR and FQNEAQ (reference sequence). V lost 3 bases to trimming and J lost 1 base; unmatched junction nucleotides: 6. The CDR3 DNA is TGTGCCAGCAGCTTGGGACTAGCCTTGATGAACACCGGGGAGCTGTTTTTT. It encodes CASSLGLALMNTGELFF.

This chain joins TRBV5-4 and TRBJ2-7; TRBD2 matches 7 bases. The junction had 8 bases not matched to a gene; V was cut back by 5 bases and J by 0 bases. The CDR3 contains 15 residues. Germline values: CDR1 SGHNT, CDR2 YYREEE (reference sequence). CDR3 residues: CASRGSGGSSYEQYF. The CDR3 DNA reads as TGTGCCAGCAGGGGGTCCGGGGGGAGCTCCTACGAGCAGTACTTC.

This chain links TRBV27 with TRBJ2-7; 11 bases match TRBD2. Germline CDR1 MNHEY, CDR2 SMNVEV (reference sequence). With 4 bases clipped from V and 2 bases from J, the junction kept 4 bases outside the gene matches. This CDR3 contains 15 residues. This CDR3 reads CASSSQTSGAYEQYF. The CDR3 nucleotides read TGTGCCAGCAGTTCTCAGACTAGCGGGGCCTACGAGCAGTACTTC.

The V gene is TRBV9, the J gene TRBJ2-5; no firm D call. The ends were cut back, 3 bases at V and 5 bases at J, with 14 bases in the middle. The CDR3 is 14 residues long. From germline, CDR1 is SGDLS and CDR2 YYNGEE. The CDR3 DNA follows: TGTGCCAGCAGCGCCCCAAACACCAGGGAGACCCAGTACTTC. Translated: CASSAPNTRETQYF.

This sequence joins TRBV6-1 and TRBJ2-7; D gene uncertain. The CDR3 consists of 12 residues. The germline V gene has CDR1 MNHNS and CDR2 SASEGT. V lost 3 bases to trimming and J lost 4 bases, with 7 bases between them. CDR3 region: CASSDRLYEQYF. The DNA of the CDR3 is TGTGCCAGCAGTGACAGGCTTTACGAGCAGTACTTC.

V is TRBV4-1 and J is TRBJ2-3; D perhaps matches TRBD2 (6 bases). Germline loops: CDR1 MGHRA, CDR2 YSYEKL. V was pared by 8 bases and J by 2 bases, with 17 bases between. The length of the CDR3 is 15 residues. CDR3 loop: CASAARTTNTDTQYF. As DNA, the CDR3 is TGCGCCAGCGCGGCGAGGACTACCAACACAGATACGCAGTATTTT.

The gene calls are TRBV19 and TRBJ2-7, with D possibly matching TRBD2 (6 bases). V lost 6 bases to trimming and J lost 1 base, with 13 bases between them. Germline V gene lookup returns CDR1 LNHDA and CDR2 SQIVND (reference sequence). The CDR3 spans 14 residues. The CDR3 sequence: CASSHAAGSYEQYF. The CDR3 DNA follows: TGTGCCAGTAGCCATGCGGCGGGGTCCTACGAGCAGTACTTC.

This chain joins TRBV19 and TRBJ1-5, with D maybe TRBD1 (5 bases). In germline, CDR1 is LNHDA, CDR2 SQIVND (reference sequence). The V end was cut by 3 bases, the J end by 5 bases, with 11 bases between. CDR3 length equals 14 residues. Here the CDR3 DNA reads TGTGCCAGTAGTATGGGGCAGGGCCATCAGCCCCAGCATTTT. Its protein is CASSMGQGHQPQHF.

The chain joins TRBV11-2 to TRBJ2-1; TRBD2 agrees at 9 bases. CDR1 SGHAT and CDR2 FQNNGV come from the germline V gene. CDR3 length: 16 amino acids. Unmatched junction bases numbered 5, after V lost 1 base and J lost 4 bases. This chain's CDR3 is CASSLGLAGPYNEQFF. The CDR3 DNA follows: TGTGCCAGCAGCTTAGGTCTAGCGGGACCTTACAATGAGCAGTTCTTC.

The chain recombines TRBV2 with TRBJ2-7, with TRBD2 matching over 9 bases. V lost 8 bases, J lost 5 bases, and 7 bases stayed unmatched. Looked up from germline, CDR1 is SNHLY and CDR2 is FYNNEI. The CDR3 is 13 amino acids. The CDR3 spells CASAAGGSDEQYF. The CDR3 bases are TGTGCCAGCGCAGCGGGAGGATCTGACGAGCAGTACTTC.

The chain combines TRBV7-9 with TRBJ1-4; possible D gene TRBD1, 6 bases. The V end lost 5 bases, the J end lost 8 bases, and 18 bases lay between the germline ends. Germline-derived CDR1 and CDR2 are SEHNR and FQNEAQ (reference sequence). This CDR3 spans 15 amino acids. Written as DNA, the CDR3 is TGTGCCAGCAGCGACCCCGACCGGGACATCGAAAAACTGTTTTTT. Protein: CASSDPDRDIEKLFF.

The V gene is TRBV28, the J gene TRBJ1-2; D may be TRBD1 (5 bases). From germline, CDR1 is MDHEN and CDR2 SYDVKM. Trimming pared 3 bases from V and 5 bases from J, leaving 10 bases between. The CDR3 length is 13 residues. DNA for the CDR3: TGTGCCAGCAGTTTTGCAAGGACATATGGCTACACCTTC. As protein: CASSFARTYGYTF.

The rearrangement links TRBV27 to TRBJ2-1; 9 positions agree with TRBD2. With 7 bases clipped from V and 8 bases from J, the junction kept 12 bases outside the gene matches. This CDR3 has 15 amino acids. Germline V gives CDR1 MNHEY, CDR2 SMNVEV (reference sequence). This chain's CDR3 is CASKIYSGRGYEQFF. The CDR3 DNA reads TGTGCCAGCAAGATCTATAGCGGGAGAGGATATGAGCAGTTCTTC.

The chain recombines TRBV7-9 with TRBJ2-7, with TRBD2 identical over 7 bases. J was trimmed by 2 bases and V by 2 bases; bases with no gene match: 9. The germline V gene encodes CDR1 SEHNR and CDR2 FQNEAQ (reference sequence). The CDR3 contains 16 residues. The CDR3 sequence: CASSLRLGLAAYEQYF. CDR3 sequence (DNA): TGTGCCAGCAGCTTAAGGTTAGGGCTAGCGGCCTACGAGCAGTACTTC.